Listed below are T cell receptor beta chains from one sample, sequenced in a study of blood T cell repertoires in COVID-19. Data came from immunoSEQ multiplex PCR; TCRdb stores just in-frame clones and leaves some out. Of more than 300,000 clones in the sample, approximately 91% were seen once. Source material: PBMCs or T cells enriched from blood (not recorded which). Every receptor here comes from a woman aged 25 to 45 who had been exposed to COVID-19. Each CDR3 is given with its conserved first and last residue. The D gene is left open where the match is weak. Clone size, where shown, is once, few, many, or a class for clones that have expanded.

TRBV25-1	TRBJ2-1	.	.	CASSWSERQFF	TGTGCCAGCAGTTGGAGCGAGAGGCAGTTCTTC
TRBV18	TRBJ2-1	.	.	CASSPSQRSSYNEQFF	TGTGCCAGCTCACCATCCCAGCGGAGCTCCTACAATGAGCAGTTCTTC
TRBV6-5	TRBJ1-1	.	TRBD1	CASTEGGNTEAFF	TGTGCCAGCACGGAAGGGGGCAACACTGAAGCTTTCTTT
TRBV2	TRBJ2-2	.	.	CASSVGGAGELFF	TGTGCCAGCAGTGTAGGGGGGGCCGGGGAGCTGTTTTTT
TRBV3-1/TRBV3-2	TRBJ2-1	once	TRBD2	CASSQEPGLGTGAYNEQFF	TGTGCCAGCAGCCAAGAACCGGGACTAGGCACCGGGGCCTACAATGAGCAGTTCTTC
TRBV5-1	TRBJ1-4	.	TRBD1	CASRVTGGIREKLFF	TGCGCCAGCAGGGTTACAGGGGGTATCAGGGAAAAACTGTTTTTT
TRBV7-9	TRBJ2-5	.	.	CASSPYQETQYF	TGTGCCAGCAGCCCGTACCAAGAGACCCAGTACTTC
TRBV27	TRBJ1-2	.	.	CASSRTGPPTYGYTF	TGTGCCAGCAGCCGAACAGGACCACCCACTTATGGCTACACCTTC
TRBV7-9	TRBJ1-4	once	.	CASSLGFTGEKLFF	TGTGCCAGCAGCTTAGGCTTTACGGGGGAAAAACTGTTTTTT
TRBV6-1	TRBJ2-7	few	.	CASSEPQGLEQYF	TGTGCCAGCAGTGAACCCCAGGGGCTCGAGCAGTACTTC
TRBV10-3	TRBJ1-1	.	TRBD1	CAISEGQGGVDTEAFF	TGTGCCATCAGTGAGGGACAGGGAGGAGTGGACACTGAAGCTTTCTTT
TRBV21-1	TRBJ1-6	.	.	CASSKDRVLSYNSPLHF	TGTGCCAGCAGCAAAGACAGGGTCTTATCCTATAATTCACCCCTCCACTTT
TRBV4-1	TRBJ2-7	.	.	CASSSRDWDSYEQYF	TGCGCCAGCAGCAGCCGGGACTGGGACTCCTACGAGCAGTACTTC
TRBV6-5	TRBJ1-2	once	.	CASRRRDFYGYTF	TGTGCCAGCAGACGACGGGACTTCTATGGCTACACCTTC
TRBV6-5	TRBJ2-2	.	TRBD2	CASSYQLAGGTGELFF	TGTGCCAGCAGTTACCAACTAGCGGGGGGAACCGGGGAGCTGTTTTTT
TRBV7-9	TRBJ2-1	once	TRBD1	CASSPSTGLINEQFF	TGTGCCAGCAGCCCATCGACAGGGTTGATCAATGAGCAGTTCTTC
TRBV7-9	TRBJ1-1	.	.	CASSLDTLNTEAFF	TGTGCCAGCAGCTTGGACACCCTGAACACTGAAGCTTTCTTT
TRBV5-4	TRBJ1-6	.	.	CASSLQGSGSPLHF	TGTGCCAGCAGCTTGCAGGGCTCGGGTTCACCCCTCCACTTT
TRBV2	TRBJ2-7	.	TRBD2	CASRTASGGPVYEQYF	TGTGCCAGCAGAACTGCTAGCGGGGGACCTGTCTACGAGCAGTACTTC
TRBV28	TRBJ1-2	.	.	CASSPRDSAPYGYTF	TGTGCCAGCAGCCCTCGGGACTCAGCCCCCTATGGCTACACCTTC
TRBV9	TRBJ1-1	.	.	CASSDPPGGNTEAFF	TGTGCCAGCAGCGACCCGCCCGGCGGGAACACTGAAGCTTTCTTT
TRBV18	TRBJ1-3	.	.	CASSPPDRYSGNTIYF	TGTGCCAGCTCACCACCCGACAGGTACTCTGGAAACACCATATATTTT
TRBV5-1	TRBJ2-7	once	.	CASSPPGLEQYF	TGCGCCAGCAGCCCCCCCGGACTCGAGCAGTACTTC
TRBV19	TRBJ2-7	.	.	CASSSQGGSYEQYF	TGTGCCAGTAGTTCCCAGGGCGGCTCCTACGAGCAGTACTTC
TRBV6-5	TRBJ1-1	.	.	CASSYGRGTEAFF	TGTGCCAGCAGTTATGGGCGGGGGACTGAAGCTTTCTTT
TRBV2	TRBJ2-5	once	.	CASSGTPQTQYF	TGTGCCAGCAGTGGGACACCTCAGACCCAGTACTTC
TRBV19	TRBJ2-5	.	TRBD1	CASSHRGYETQYF	TGTGCCAGTAGTCACAGGGGATACGAGACCCAGTACTTC
TRBV5-8	TRBJ1-5	.	TRBD1	CASSFFPVTGRSNQPQHF	TGTGCCAGCAGCTTTTTTCCCGTGACAGGGAGGAGCAATCAGCCCCAGCATTTT
TRBV7-4	TRBJ1-5	.	TRBD1	CASTDRDSFNQPQHF	TGTGCCAGCACCGACCGGGACAGCTTCAATCAGCCCCAGCATTTT
TRBV5-5	TRBJ2-1	.	TRBD2	CASSLRSLAGYNEQFF	TGTGCCAGCAGCTTGAGAAGCCTAGCGGGGTACAATGAGCAGTTCTTC
TRBV7-2	TRBJ1-2	.	.	CASSPTVYGYTF	TGTGCCAGCAGCCCGACAGTCTATGGCTACACCTTC
TRBV24-1	TRBJ2-2	few	.	CATSDLGGVELDTGELFF	TGTGCCACCAGTGATTTAGGGGGGGTAGAGTTGGACACCGGGGAGCTGTTTTTT
TRBV9	TRBJ1-5	.	TRBD1	CASSVSGQGGQPQHF	TGTGCCAGCAGCGTTTCGGGACAGGGAGGTCAGCCCCAGCATTTT
TRBV7-9	TRBJ2-1	.	TRBD2	CASSLAHTPRGTKENEQFF	TGTGCCAGCAGCTTAGCTCACACACCGCGGGGGACCAAAGAGAATGAGCAGTTCTTC
TRBV7-2	TRBJ1-4	.	TRBD1	CASSARQGIWGNEKLFF	TGTGCCAGCAGCGCGCGACAGGGGATATGGGGTAATGAAAAACTGTTTTTT
TRBV4-1	TRBJ1-2	.	.	CASSQGSGDGYTF	TGCGCCAGCAGCCAAGGGTCAGGGGATGGCTACACCTTC
TRBV7-9	TRBJ1-3	.	.	CASSPPFRGGDTIYF	TGTGCCAGCAGCCCCCCTTTCAGGGGTGGGGACACCATATATTTT
TRBV5-6	TRBJ2-7	.	TRBD1	CASSLIGYNRGYEQYF	TGTGCCAGCAGCTTGATCGGTTACAACAGGGGTTACGAGCAGTACTTC
TRBV9	TRBJ2-7	.	TRBD2	CASNAGAGRGEQYF	TGTGCCAGCAACGCTGGGGCGGGGAGGGGCGAGCAGTACTTC
TRBV5-1	TRBJ1-1	.	TRBD1	CASSWDRWDTEAFF	TGCGCCAGCAGCTGGGACAGGTGGGACACTGAAGCTTTCTTT
TRBV6-2/TRBV6-3	TRBJ1-2	.	TRBD1	CASSYPKTGTYGYTF	TGTGCCAGCAGTTACCCCAAGACAGGGACCTATGGCTACACCTTC
TRBV29-1	TRBJ1-1	.	.	CSVEGRGRVNTEAFF	TGCAGCGTTGAGGGGCGGGGGCGCGTGAACACTGAAGCTTTCTTT